The 9 T cell receptor beta chains reported below all come from one sample, sequenced in a study of graft-versus-host responses after intestinal transplantation. TCRdb's table, derived via immunoSEQ multiplex PCR, lists solely in-frame clones and lacks some. This sample has over 65,000 clones, with around 92% found just once. Material: PBMCs, obtained 98 days after intestinal transplantation. The origin of the receptors is a human patient who received an intestinal transplant, so some T cells may come from the graft donor.

The chain links TRBV7-9 to TRBJ1-1; the D gene is possibly TRBD1 (5 bases). V was pared by 0 bases and J by 3 bases, with 17 bases between. This CDR3 contains 17 residues. Germline V gives CDR1 SEHNR, CDR2 FQNEAQ (reference sequence). The CDR3 reads CASSLAWGREADTEAFF. The CDR3 DNA is TGTGCCAGCAGCTTAGCCTGGGGCAGGGAGGCAGACACTGAAGCTTTCTTT.

The V gene is TRBV6-5, the J gene TRBJ1-1; D is undetermined. Trimming took 0 bases from V and 1 from J, leaving 9 bases between them. The germline V gene encodes CDR1 MNHEY and CDR2 SVGAGI. The CDR3 is 15 amino acids. CDR3 DNA sequence: TGTGCCAGCAGTTACTCGGCCGGGGAGAACACTGAAGCTTTCTTT. Its translation: CASSYSAGENTEAFF.

The J gene is TRBJ2-7, the V gene TRBV19; the match to TRBD2 covers 10 bases. This CDR3 spans 17 amino acids. Germline V gives CDR1 LNHDA, CDR2 SQIVND (reference sequence). The J segment lost 3 bases and the V segment lost 5 bases, leaving 13 bases of the junction unmatched. CDR3 amino acids: CASSQKGTGLAHYEQYF. DNA for the CDR3: TGTGCCAGTAGTCAAAAGGGCACGGGACTAGCGCACTACGAGCAGTACTTC.

The rearrangement joins TRBV7-9 to TRBJ1-4; 7 bases are a match to TRBD1. The CDR3 contains 14 residues. V lost 5 bases and J lost 3; bases outside the gene matches: 3. Per the germline V gene, CDR1 is SEHNR and CDR2 is FQNEAQ (reference sequence). DNA for the CDR3: TGTGCCAGCAGCGCCCAGGGGGCTAATGAAAAACTGTTTTTT. It yields the protein CASSAQGANEKLFF.

The chain employs TRBV7-9 and TRBJ2-7; TRBD2 aligns across 7 bases. V was pared by 3 bases and J by 1 base, with 6 bases of the junction left unmatched. Germline V gene data show CDR1 as SEHNR and CDR2 as FQNEAQ (reference sequence). CDR3 length: 15 amino acids. CDR3 loop: CASSFGLAESYEQYF. CDR3 in DNA: TGTGCCAGCAGCTTCGGTCTAGCGGAGTCCTACGAGCAGTACTTC.

The V call is TRBV7-9, the J call TRBJ2-7; 14 nucleotides agree with TRBD2. Per the germline V gene, CDR1 is SEHNR and CDR2 is FQNEAQ (reference sequence). V shed 1 base and J 0 bases; nucleotides not matched to a gene: 2. The CDR3 totals 17 residues. The CDR3 protein is CASSLGGLAGDSYEQYF. The DNA of the CDR3 is TGTGCCAGCAGCTTAGGGGGACTAGCGGGGGACTCCTACGAGCAGTACTTC. The complete variable domain, with remaining parts taken from reference TRBV7-9 and TRBJ2-7, reads DTGVSQNPRHKITKRGQNVTFRCDPISEHNRLYWYRQTLGQGPEFLTYFQNEAQLEKSRLLSDRFSAERPKGSFSTLEIQRTEQGDSAMYLCASSLGGLAGDSYEQYFGPGTRLTVT.

The V call is TRBV7-9, the J call TRBJ1-1, with a weak D call TRBD1 (5 bases). V was trimmed by 4 bases and J by 3 bases, leaving 12 bases between them. Germline CDR1 is SEHNR and CDR2 is FQNEAQ (reference sequence). CDR3 length: 14 residues. The CDR3 region has the DNA TGTGCCAGCAGCTACCGACAGTACGACACTGAAGCTTTCTTT. Residues: CASSYRQYDTEAFF.

This clone was observed once. This rearrangement joins TRBV6-1 to TRBJ1-4, with 8 bases aligning to TRBD1. This CDR3 is built from 14 residues. V was clipped by 3 bases and J by 5 bases; unmatched bases: 2. CDR1 MNHNS and CDR2 SASEGT come from the germline V gene. CDR3 amino acids: CASSEDRVNEKLFF. The CDR3 nucleotides are TGTGCCAGCAGTGAGGACAGGGTAAATGAAAAACTGTTTTTT.

This chain uses TRBV10-3 with TRBJ2-2; the D gene is possibly TRBD1 (6 bases). Per germline, CDR1 ENHRY and CDR2 SYGVKD. The V and J ends lost 8 bases and 2 bases respectively, with 12 bases between them. This CDR3 region has 14 residues. This CDR3 reads CAIPRGPNTGELFF. DNA of the CDR3: TGTGCCATCCCCAGGGGTCCTAACACCGGGGAGCTGTTTTTT.